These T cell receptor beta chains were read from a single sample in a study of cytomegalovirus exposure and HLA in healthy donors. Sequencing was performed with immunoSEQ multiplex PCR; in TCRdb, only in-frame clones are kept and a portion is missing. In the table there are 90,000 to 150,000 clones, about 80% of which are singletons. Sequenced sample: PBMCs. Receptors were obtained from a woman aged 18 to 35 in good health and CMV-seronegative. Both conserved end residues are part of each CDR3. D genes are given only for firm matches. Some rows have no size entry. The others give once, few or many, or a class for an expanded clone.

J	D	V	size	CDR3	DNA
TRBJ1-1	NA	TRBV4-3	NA	CASSQEQGKDTEAFF	TGCGCCAGCAGCCAAGAACAGGGTAAGGACACTGAAGCTTTCTTT
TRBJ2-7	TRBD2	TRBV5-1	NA	CASRPRGREDEQYF	TGCGCCAGCAGACCCCGGGGGAGGGAAGACGAGCAGTACTTC
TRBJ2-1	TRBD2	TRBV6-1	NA	CASSETSGSYNEQFF	TGTGCCAGCAGTGAAACTAGCGGGAGTTACAATGAGCAGTTCTTC
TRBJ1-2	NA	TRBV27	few	CASSSPGEGNYGYTF	TGTGCCAGCAGTTCCCCGGGGGAGGGGAACTATGGCTACACCTTC
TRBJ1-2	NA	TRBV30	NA	CAWSVLDSTYGYTF	TGTGCCTGGAGTGTACTGGACAGTACCTATGGCTACACCTTC
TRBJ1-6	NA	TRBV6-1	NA	CASSEWAGPYNSPLHF	TGTGCCAGCAGTGAGTGGGCAGGGCCTTATAATTCACCCCTCCACTTT
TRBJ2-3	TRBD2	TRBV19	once	CASSIDTGGPTDTQYF	TGTGCCAGTAGTATAGATACGGGGGGGCCAACAGATACGCAGTATTTT
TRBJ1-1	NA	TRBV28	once	CASSLWGANTEAFF	TGTGCCAGCAGTTTATGGGGGGCGAACACTGAAGCTTTCTTT
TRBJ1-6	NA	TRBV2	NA	CASSERGELALHF	TGTGCCAGCAGTGAAAGGGGTGAATTGGCCCTCCACTTT
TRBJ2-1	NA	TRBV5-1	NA	CASSFRAFNEQFF	TGCGCCAGCAGCTTCCGAGCTTTCAATGAGCAGTTCTTC
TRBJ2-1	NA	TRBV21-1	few	CASSIDPGGDDNEQFF	TGTGCCAGCAGCATCGACCCGGGAGGTGACGACAATGAGCAGTTCTTC
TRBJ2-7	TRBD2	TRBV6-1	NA	CASSEGTSGYSYEQYF	TGTGCCAGCAGTGAAGGGACTAGCGGGTACTCCTACGAGCAGTACTTC
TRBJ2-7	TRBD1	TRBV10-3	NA	CAISERDRASYEQYF	TGTGCCATCAGTGAGAGGGACAGGGCCTCCTACGAGCAGTACTTC
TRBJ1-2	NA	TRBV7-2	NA	CASSLSMAGSGYGYTF	TGTGCCAGCAGCTTATCCATGGCAGGTAGTGGTTATGGCTACACCTTC
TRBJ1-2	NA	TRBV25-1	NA	CASREGGSSGYTF	TGTGCCAGCAGAGAAGGGGGGTCCTCCGGGTACACCTTC
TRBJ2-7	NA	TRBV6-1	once	CASRDRQVETYEQYF	TGTGCCAGCAGAGACAGACAGGTTGAAACTTACGAGCAGTACTTC
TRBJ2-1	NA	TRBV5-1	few	CASSTNRWGAISYNEQFF	TGCGCCAGCAGCACGAATAGATGGGGCGCAATATCCTACAATGAGCAGTTCTTC
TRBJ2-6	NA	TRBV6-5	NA	CASSSRVSGANGLTF	TGTGCCAGCAGTTCCCGTGTCTCTGGGGCCAACGGCCTGACTTTC
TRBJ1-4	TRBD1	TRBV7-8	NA	CASSVRQGPANEKLFF	TGTGCCAGCAGCGTGAGACAGGGGCCTGCTAATGAAAAACTGTTTTTT
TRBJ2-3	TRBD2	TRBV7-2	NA	CASSSEVLAGHTDTQYF	TGTGCCAGCAGCTCAGAGGTACTAGCGGGACACACAGATACGCAGTATTTT
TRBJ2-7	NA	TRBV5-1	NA	CASSLDPGATYEQYF	TGCGCCAGCAGCTTGGACCCGGGAGCAACCTACGAGCAGTACTTC
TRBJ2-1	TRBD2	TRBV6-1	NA	CASSEGLAGGPHNEQFF	TGTGCCAGCAGTGAAGGGCTAGCGGGAGGGCCCCACAATGAGCAGTTCTTC
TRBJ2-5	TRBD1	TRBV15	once	CATSREVGTGVETQYF	TGTGCCACCAGCAGAGAAGTAGGGACAGGGGTTGAGACCCAGTACTTC
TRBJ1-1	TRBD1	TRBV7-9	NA	CASSLLTGLNTEAFF	TGTGCCAGCTCTCTCCTGACAGGGCTCAACACTGAAGCTTTCTTT
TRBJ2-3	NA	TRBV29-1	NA	CSVAGNQGDTQYF	TGCAGCGTGGCCGGGAACCAAGGGGATACGCAGTATTTT
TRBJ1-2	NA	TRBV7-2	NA	CASSLTTTGSGYTF	TGTGCCAGCAGCTTGACCACCACAGGGAGTGGCTACACCTTC
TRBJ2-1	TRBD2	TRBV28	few	CASSGLAENTGDEQFF	TGTGCCAGCAGTGGCCTAGCGGAGAACACGGGGGATGAGCAGTTCTTC
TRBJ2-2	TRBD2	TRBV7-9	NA	CASSQKLGRARTGELFF	TGTGCCAGCAGCCAGAAACTCGGGAGGGCACGGACCGGGGAGCTGTTTTTT
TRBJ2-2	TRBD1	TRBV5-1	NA	CASSQDRVATGELFF	TGCGCCAGCAGCCAAGACAGGGTAGCTACCGGGGAGCTGTTTTTT
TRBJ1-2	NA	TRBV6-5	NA	CASRITGYGYTF	TGTGCCAGCAGGATAACAGGCTATGGCTACACCTTC
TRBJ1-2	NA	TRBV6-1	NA	CASIEPQGYGYTF	TGTGCCAGCATCGAGCCTCAGGGCTATGGCTACACCTTC
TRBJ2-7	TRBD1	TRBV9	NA	CASSLATGGYEQYF	TGTGCCAGCAGCTTGGCAACAGGGGGCTACGAGCAGTACTTC
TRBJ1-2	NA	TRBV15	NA	CATSVQANYGYTF	TGTGCCACCAGCGTGCAGGCCAACTATGGCTACACCTTC